The 9 T cell receptor beta chains reported below all come from one sample, sequenced in a study of T-cell memory formation after mild COVID-19. TCRdb called the 5' RACE reads again in MiXCR, with one record for every CDR3 protein. The sample lists about 200,000 distinct CDR3 sequences, 9.5% to 10% seen once, with roughly 3.5% in the top ten. The source material was PBMCs or a T cell subset sorted from them (not recorded which). The receptors derive from a man between 18 and 35 years old who had mild COVID-19 (a few samples of this study predate the infection). Cell type and time point are not known.

This clonotype has more than one count but fewer than ten. V usage is TRBV4-2 and J usage is TRBJ2-3, with D perhaps TRBD2 (7 bases). The CDR3 consists of 16 residues. Germline V CDR1 and CDR2: LGHNA, YNFKEQ. V shed 4 bases and J shed 1 base, with 15 bases lying between them. The CDR3 spells CASSPGAGARTDTQYF. Here the CDR3 DNA reads TGTGCCAGCAGCCCGGGGGCGGGGGCCCGCACAGATACGCAGTATTTT.

The sample holds many counts of this clonotype. The chain is built from TRBV6-1 and TRBJ2-6; D call uncertain. This CDR3 is 14 amino acids long. V lost 4 bases and J 0 bases, leaving 4 bases between the germline ends. CDR1 MNHNS and CDR2 SASEGT come from the germline V gene. CDR3 sequence reads: CASSVLSGANVLTF. The CDR3 DNA follows: TGTGCCAGCAGTGTTCTCTCTGGGGCCAACGTCCTGACTTTC.

This clonotype was counted a few times. The rearrangement joins TRBV10-3 to TRBJ2-5; TRBD1 agrees at 8 bases. The V segment lost 6 bases and the J segment 5 bases; nucleotides outside the gene matches: 11. This CDR3 has 15 residues. Germline assignment: CDR1 ENHRY and CDR2 SYGVKD. CDR3 in amino acids: CAIRRTGQGGETQYF. The CDR3 bases are TGTGCCATCAGACGTACAGGACAGGGCGGGGAGACCCAGTACTTC.

The chain is built from TRBV7-3 and TRBJ2-3, with unresolved D. V lost 1 base and J 0 bases, leaving 8 bases between the germline ends. This CDR3 is built from 15 residues. Germline CDR1 reads SGHTA; CDR2 reads FQGTGA. The CDR3 coding sequence is TGTGCCAGCAGCTTAAGGCCTACTAGCACAGATACGCAGTATTTT. This sequence encodes CASSLRPTSTDTQYF.

In this sample, this clonotype turned up a few times. The rearrangement links TRBV18 to TRBJ2-6, with unresolved D. This CDR3 region has 14 residues. The V gene lost 0 bases and the J gene lost 4 bases, with 4 bases spanning the gap. Germline assignment: CDR1 KGHSH and CDR2 LQKENI. Here the CDR3 reads CASSPPHGANVLTF. The CDR3 region has the DNA TGTGCCAGCTCACCACCCCACGGGGCCAACGTCCTGACTTTC. The full variable domain, its missing parts supplied by reference TRBV18 and TRBJ2-6, is NAGVMQNPRHLVRRRGQEARLRCSPMKGHSHVYWYRQLPEEGLKFMVYLQKENIIDESGMPKERFSAEFPKEGPSILRIQQVVRGDSAAYFCASSPPHGANVLTFGAGSRLTVL.

The rearrangement uses TRBV7-3 and TRBJ1-1; 9 bases match TRBD1. The CDR3 runs 13 residues. V was pared by 5 bases and J by 5 bases, with 3 bases of the junction left unmatched. CDR1 and CDR2 (germline): SGHTA, FQGTGA. The CDR3 loop is CASSTQGATEAFF. CDR3 nucleotide sequence: TGTGCCAGCAGCACACAGGGGGCGACTGAAGCTTTCTTT.

The chain links TRBV18 to TRBJ2-7; TRBD1 matches 7 bases. From germline, CDR1 is KGHSH and CDR2 LQKENI. CDR3 length equals 15 residues. Unmatched junction bases numbered 4, after V lost 1 base and J lost 1 base. CDR3 amino acids: CASSPRTGFSYEQYF. CDR3 coding DNA: TGTGCCAGCTCACCACGGACAGGATTTTCCTACGAGCAGTACTTC. Full variable domain (rest looked up from reference TRBV18 and TRBJ2-7): NAGVMQNPRHLVRRRGQEARLRCSPMKGHSHVYWYRQLPEEGLKFMVYLQKENIIDESGMPKERFSAEFPKEGPSILRIQQVVRGDSAAYFCASSPRTGFSYEQYFGPGTRLTVT.

The chain joins TRBV7-2 to TRBJ1-5; D is unclear. The V end lost 3 bases, the J end lost 5 bases, and 5 bases lay between the germline ends. The CDR3 totals 12 residues. Germline-derived CDR1 and CDR2 are SGHTA and FQGNSA. In DNA, the CDR3 is TGTGCCAGCAGCTTTCAGGATCAGCCCCAGCATTTT. It is translated as CASSFQDQPQHF.

This chain joins TRBV29-1 and TRBJ1-2, with 9 bases that match TRBD1. V was clipped by 6 bases and J by 6 bases; unmatched bases: 2. Germline loops: CDR1 SQVTM, CDR2 ANQGSEA. The CDR3 is 11 residues long. CDR3 nucleotide sequence: TGCAGCGTCAGACAGGGGGATGGCTACACCTTC. This encodes CSVRQGDGYTF.